The T cell receptor (beta chain) described here comes from a study of T and B cells in COVID-19 patients. TRB was amplified from approximately 250-500 ng of blood genomic DNA. This clonotype turned up a few times. TRB rearrangements were amplified by multiplex PCR with BIOMED2 TRB-A/B primers. Each CDR3 protein gets one entry after TCRdb re-called the multiplex PCR reads with MiXCR. This sample carries 5,500 to 8,000 distinct CDR3 sequences, around 33% of them seen once, and the ten largest clones take roughly a quarter. Looked up from germline, CDR1 is LNHNV and CDR2 is YYDKDF (reference sequence). The CDR3 runs 15 residues. The ends were cut back, 4 bases at V and 1 base at J, with 13 bases in the middle.

The V and J genes are TRBV15 and TRBJ2-5; TRBD1 or TRBD2 may be the D gene (5 bases each). Specimen: blood. The clonotype comes from a human donor who had recovered from COVID-19. The CDR3 is CATSKGPMGQETQYF. The CDR3 DNA reads as TGTGCCACCAGCAAGGGACCGATGGGCCAAGAGACCCAGTACTTC.